The subject of this entry is one TCR beta chain. CDR1 KGHSH and CDR2 LQKENI come from the germline V gene. This CDR3 contains 13 residues. With 4 bases removed from V and 3 bases from J, the gap between germline ends came to 6 bases. In the original analysis: Amplification of reference gene primers was used by the study to estimate nucleated cell counts. Some clones are missing from TCRdb's copy, which holds only in-frame ones; the method was immunoSEQ multiplex PCR. The V and J calls and clone size were taken over from that table, and D and trimming were inferred from the DNA. The sample lists about 140,000 clones; roughly 89% were seen once. The data originate from a study of blood T cell repertoires in COVID-19. Overall study context: Researchers got acute and convalescent COVID-19 samples from the United States, Italy and Spain. Sample material is recorded as cDNA or gDNA derived from T cells, B-cell-depleted T cells, or PBMCs.

The material sequenced was peripheral blood. This rearrangement joins TRBV18 to TRBJ1-4, with D uncertain. The sequence was obtained from a woman aged 50 to 60 with acute or convalescent COVID-19. CDR3 bases: TGTGCCAGCTCACGGGGAGCTAATGAAAAACTGTTTTTT. Protein product: CASSRGANEKLFF.